Shown below are 4 T cell receptor beta chains from a single sample sequenced in a study of lymphopenia after photon versus proton radiotherapy (dated by TCRdb to between 2018 and 2020). The library was generated by the immunoSEQ multiplex PCR assay. TCRdb re-hosts the immuneACCESS table, in-frame sequences only. Its copies lack some clones; in the studies checked, an unresolved V gene accounts for under half of them, and the cause for the rest is not known. This sample lists approximately 150,000 clones; roughly nine tenths were detected once. The top ten clonotypes cover around 5% of the sample. The sample here was peripheral blood, taken from a patient treated with photon-based radiotherapy. These receptors were taken from a man between 45 and 60 years old with gastric cancer.

This clone has more than one count but fewer than ten. V and J are TRBV10-3 and TRBJ2-7, with D possibly matching TRBD1 (5 bases). V lost 2 bases and J 6 bases, leaving 8 bases between the germline ends. CDR3 length equals 12 residues. The V gene's germline CDR1 is ENHRY and CDR2 SYGVKD. The CDR3 is CAISETGTEQYF. The CDR3 nucleotides read TGTGCCATCAGTGAGACAGGTACCGAGCAGTACTTC.

The chain is built from TRBV7-2 and TRBJ1-5, with 10 positions matching TRBD1. The CDR3 spans 16 residues. Germline V gene lookup returns CDR1 SGHTA and CDR2 FQGNSA. J was trimmed by 4 bases and V by 5 bases; bases with no gene match: 8. This CDR3 reads CASSTPGQGVNQPQHF. DNA of the CDR3: TGTGCCAGCAGCACTCCAGGACAGGGGGTTAATCAGCCCCAGCATTTT.

The V call is TRBV29-1, the J call TRBJ2-2; D is unclear. Trimming left V 4 bases short and J 3 bases short, with 3 bases between. The CDR3 contains 11 residues. Germline V gene sequence: CDR1 SQVTM, CDR2 ANQGSEA. The CDR3 sequence is CSVGDTGELFF. In DNA, the CDR3 is TGCAGCGTTGGAGACACCGGGGAGCTGTTTTTT.

The chain links TRBV27 to TRBJ1-5, with 7 bases matching TRBD1. The CDR3 runs to 14 residues. Germline V lookup: CDR1 MNHEY, CDR2 SMNVEV (reference sequence). V dropped 6 bases and J dropped 5; count of bases not matched to a gene: 7. CDR3 sequence: CASRPGQAHQPQHF. CDR3 DNA sequence: TGTGCCAGCAGACCAGGACAGGCGCATCAGCCCCAGCATTTT.